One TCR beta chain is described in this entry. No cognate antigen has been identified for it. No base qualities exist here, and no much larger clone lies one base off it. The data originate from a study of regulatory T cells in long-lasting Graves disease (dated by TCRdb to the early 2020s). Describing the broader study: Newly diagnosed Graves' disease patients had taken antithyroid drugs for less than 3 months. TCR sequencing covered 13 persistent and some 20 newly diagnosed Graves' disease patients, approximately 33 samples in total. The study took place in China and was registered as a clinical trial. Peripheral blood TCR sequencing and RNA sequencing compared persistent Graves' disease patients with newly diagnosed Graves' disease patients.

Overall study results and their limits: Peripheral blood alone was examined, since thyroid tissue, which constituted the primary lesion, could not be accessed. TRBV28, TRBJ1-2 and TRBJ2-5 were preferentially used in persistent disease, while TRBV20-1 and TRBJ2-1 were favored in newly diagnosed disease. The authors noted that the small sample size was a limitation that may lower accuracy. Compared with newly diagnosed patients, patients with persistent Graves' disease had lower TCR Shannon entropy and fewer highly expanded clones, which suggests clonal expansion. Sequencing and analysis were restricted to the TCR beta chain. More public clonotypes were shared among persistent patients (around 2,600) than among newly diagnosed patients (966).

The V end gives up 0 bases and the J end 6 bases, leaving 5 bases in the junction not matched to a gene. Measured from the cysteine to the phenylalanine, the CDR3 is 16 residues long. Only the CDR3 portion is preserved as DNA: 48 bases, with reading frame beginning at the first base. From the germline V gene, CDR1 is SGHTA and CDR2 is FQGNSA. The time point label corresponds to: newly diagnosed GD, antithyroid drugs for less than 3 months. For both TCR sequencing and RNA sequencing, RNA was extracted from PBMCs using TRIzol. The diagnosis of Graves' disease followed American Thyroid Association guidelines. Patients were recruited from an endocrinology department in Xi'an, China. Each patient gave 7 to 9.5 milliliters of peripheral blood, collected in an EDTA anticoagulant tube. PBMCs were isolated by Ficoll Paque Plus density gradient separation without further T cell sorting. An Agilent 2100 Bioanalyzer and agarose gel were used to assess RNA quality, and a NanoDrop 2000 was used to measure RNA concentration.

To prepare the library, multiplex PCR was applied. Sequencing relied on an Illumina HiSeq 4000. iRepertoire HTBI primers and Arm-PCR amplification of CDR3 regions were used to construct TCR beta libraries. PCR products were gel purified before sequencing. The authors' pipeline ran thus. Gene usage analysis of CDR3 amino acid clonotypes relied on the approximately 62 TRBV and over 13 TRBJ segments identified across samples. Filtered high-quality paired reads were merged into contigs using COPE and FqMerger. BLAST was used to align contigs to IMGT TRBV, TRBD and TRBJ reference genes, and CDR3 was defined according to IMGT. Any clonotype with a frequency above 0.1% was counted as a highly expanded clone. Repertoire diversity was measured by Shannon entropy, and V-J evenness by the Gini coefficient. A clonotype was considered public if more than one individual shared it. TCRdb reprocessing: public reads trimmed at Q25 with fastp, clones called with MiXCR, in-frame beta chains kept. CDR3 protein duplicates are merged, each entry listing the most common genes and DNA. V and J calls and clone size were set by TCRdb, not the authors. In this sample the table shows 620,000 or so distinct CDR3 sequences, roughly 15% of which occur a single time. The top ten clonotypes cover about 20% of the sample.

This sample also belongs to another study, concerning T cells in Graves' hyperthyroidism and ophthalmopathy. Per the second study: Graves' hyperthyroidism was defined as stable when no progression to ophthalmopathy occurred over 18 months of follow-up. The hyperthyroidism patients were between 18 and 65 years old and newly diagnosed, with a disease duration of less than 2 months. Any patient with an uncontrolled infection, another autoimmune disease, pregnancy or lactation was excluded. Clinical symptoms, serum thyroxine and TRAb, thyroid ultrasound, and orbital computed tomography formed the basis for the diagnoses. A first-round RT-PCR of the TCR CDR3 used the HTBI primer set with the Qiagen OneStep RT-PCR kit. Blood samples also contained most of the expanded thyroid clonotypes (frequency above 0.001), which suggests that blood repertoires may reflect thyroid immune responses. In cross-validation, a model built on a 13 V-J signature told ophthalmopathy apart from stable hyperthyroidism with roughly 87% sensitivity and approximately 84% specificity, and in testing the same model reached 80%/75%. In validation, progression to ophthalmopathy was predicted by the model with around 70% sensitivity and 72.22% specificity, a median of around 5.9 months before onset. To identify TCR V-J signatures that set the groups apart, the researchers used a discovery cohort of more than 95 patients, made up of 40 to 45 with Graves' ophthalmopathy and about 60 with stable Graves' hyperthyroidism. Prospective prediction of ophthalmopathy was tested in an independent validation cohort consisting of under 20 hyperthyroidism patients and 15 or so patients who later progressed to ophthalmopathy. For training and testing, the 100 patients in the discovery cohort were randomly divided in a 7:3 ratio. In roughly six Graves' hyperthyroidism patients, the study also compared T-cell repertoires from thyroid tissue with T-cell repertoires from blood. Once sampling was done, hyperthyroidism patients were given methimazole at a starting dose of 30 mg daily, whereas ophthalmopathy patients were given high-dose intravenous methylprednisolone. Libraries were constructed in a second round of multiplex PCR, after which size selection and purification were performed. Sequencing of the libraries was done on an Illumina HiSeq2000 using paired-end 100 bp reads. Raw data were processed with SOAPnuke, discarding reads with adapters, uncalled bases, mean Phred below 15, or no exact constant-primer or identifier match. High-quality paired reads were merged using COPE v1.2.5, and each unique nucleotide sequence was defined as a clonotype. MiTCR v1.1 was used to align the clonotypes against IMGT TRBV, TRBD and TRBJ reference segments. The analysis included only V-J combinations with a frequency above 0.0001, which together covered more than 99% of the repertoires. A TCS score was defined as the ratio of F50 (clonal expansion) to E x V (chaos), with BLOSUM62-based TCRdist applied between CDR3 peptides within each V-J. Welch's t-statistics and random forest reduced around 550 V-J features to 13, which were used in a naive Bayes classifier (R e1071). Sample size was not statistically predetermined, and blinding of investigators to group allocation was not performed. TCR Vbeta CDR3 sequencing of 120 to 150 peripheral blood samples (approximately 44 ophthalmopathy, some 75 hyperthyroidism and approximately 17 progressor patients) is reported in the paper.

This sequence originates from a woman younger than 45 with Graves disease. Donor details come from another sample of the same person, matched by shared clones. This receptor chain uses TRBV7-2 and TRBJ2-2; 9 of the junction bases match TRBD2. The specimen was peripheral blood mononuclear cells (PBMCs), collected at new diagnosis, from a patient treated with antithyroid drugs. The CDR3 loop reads CASSLAAGGFAGELFF. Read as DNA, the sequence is TGTGCCAGCAGCTTAGCAGCGGGGGGATTTGCCGGGGAGCTGTTTTTT.